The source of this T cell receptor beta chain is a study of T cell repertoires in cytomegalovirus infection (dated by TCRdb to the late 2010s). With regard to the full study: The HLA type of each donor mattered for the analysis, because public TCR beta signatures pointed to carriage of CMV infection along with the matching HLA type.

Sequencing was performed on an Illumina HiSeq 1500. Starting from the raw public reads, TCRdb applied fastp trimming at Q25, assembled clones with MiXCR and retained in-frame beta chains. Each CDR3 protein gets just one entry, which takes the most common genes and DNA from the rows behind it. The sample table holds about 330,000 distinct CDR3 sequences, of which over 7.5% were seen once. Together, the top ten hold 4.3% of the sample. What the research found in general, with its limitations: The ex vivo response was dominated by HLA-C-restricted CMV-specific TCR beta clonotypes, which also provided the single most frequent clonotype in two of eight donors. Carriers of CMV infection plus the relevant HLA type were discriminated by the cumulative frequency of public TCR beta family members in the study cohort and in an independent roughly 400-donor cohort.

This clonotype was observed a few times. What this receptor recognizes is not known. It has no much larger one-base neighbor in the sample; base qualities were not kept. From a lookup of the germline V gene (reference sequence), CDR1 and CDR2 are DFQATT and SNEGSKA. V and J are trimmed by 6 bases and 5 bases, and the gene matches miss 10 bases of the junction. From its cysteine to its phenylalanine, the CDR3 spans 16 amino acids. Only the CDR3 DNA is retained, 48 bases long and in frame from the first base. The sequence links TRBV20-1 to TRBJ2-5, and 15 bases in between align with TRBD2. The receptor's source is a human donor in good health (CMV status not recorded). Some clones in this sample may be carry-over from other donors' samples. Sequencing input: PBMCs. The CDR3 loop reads CSAPGLAGGDGETQYF. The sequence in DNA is TGCAGTGCCCCCGGACTAGCGGGGGGGGATGGGGAGACCCAGTACTTC.